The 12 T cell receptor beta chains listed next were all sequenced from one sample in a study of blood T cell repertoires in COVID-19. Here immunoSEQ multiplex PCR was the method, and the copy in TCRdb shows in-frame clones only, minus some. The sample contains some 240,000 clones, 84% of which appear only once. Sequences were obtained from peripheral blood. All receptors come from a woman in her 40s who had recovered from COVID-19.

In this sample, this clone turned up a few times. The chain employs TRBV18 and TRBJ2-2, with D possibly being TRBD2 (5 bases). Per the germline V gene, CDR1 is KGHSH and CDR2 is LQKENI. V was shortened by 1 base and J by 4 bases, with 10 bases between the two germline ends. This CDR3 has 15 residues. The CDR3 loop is CASSPQSGITGELFF. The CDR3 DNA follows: TGTGCCAGCTCACCACAAAGCGGTATCACCGGGGAGCTGTTTTTT.

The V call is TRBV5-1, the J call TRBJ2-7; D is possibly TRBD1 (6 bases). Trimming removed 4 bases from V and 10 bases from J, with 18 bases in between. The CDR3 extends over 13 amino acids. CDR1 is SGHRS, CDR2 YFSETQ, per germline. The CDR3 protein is CASSTPSRDTQYF. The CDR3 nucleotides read TGCGCCAGCAGCACCCCATCCCGGGACACCCAGTACTTC.

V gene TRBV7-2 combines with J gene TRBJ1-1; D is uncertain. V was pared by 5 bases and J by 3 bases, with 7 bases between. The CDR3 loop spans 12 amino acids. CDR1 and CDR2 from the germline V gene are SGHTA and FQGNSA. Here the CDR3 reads CASSVRDTEAFF. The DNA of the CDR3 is TGTGCCAGCAGCGTCCGGGACACTGAAGCTTTCTTT.

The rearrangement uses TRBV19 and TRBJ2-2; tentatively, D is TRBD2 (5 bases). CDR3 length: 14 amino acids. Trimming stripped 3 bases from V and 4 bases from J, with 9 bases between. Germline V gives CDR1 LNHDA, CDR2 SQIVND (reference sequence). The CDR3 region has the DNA TGTGCCAGTAGTATTCGGGAAATCACCGGGGAGCTGTTTTTT. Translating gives CASSIREITGELFF.

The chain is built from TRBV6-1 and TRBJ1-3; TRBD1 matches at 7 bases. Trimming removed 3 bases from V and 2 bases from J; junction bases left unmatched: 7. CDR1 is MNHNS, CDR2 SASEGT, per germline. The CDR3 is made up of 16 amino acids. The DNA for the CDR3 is TGTGCCAGCAGTGAGCTACCACAGGGGCCTGGAAACACCATATATTTT. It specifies CASSELPQGPGNTIYF.

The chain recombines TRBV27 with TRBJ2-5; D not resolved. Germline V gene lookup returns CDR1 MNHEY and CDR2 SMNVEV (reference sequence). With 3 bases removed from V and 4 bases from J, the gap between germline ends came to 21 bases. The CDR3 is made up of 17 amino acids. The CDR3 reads CASSLFSRLSAAETQYF. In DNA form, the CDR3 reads TGTGCCAGCAGTTTGTTCTCCAGGCTTTCAGCAGCAGAGACCCAGTACTTC.

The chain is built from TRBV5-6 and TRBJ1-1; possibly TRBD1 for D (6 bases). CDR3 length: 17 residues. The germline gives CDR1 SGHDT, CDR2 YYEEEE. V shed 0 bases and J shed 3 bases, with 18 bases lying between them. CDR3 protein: CASSLAGVGVFDTEAFF. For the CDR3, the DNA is TGTGCCAGCAGCTTGGCAGGGGTTGGGGTTTTCGACACTGAAGCTTTCTTT.

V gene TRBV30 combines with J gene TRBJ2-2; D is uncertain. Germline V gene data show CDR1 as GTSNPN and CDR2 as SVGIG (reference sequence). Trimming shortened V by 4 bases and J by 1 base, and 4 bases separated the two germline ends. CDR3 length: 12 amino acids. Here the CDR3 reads CAWTGNTGELFF. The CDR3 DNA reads TGTGCCTGGACAGGGAACACCGGGGAGCTGTTTTTT. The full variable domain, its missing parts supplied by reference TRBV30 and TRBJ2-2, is SQTIHQWPATLVQPVGSPLSLECTVEGTSNPNLYWYRQAAGRGLQLLFYSVGIGQISSEVPQNLSASRPQDRQFILSSKKLLLSDSGFYLCAWTGNTGELFFGEGSRLTVL.

For the CDR3, the DNA is TGTGCCAGCAGCCAAGATGTCTCAAGCCACCAGGGGACCCAGTACTTC. Amino acids: CASSQDVSSHQGTQYF. The chain couples TRBV4-2 to TRBJ2-5; possible D gene TRBD1, 5 bases. This CDR3 has 16 residues. CDR1 is LGHNA, CDR2 YNFKEQ, per germline. The V and J ends lost 0 bases and 7 bases respectively, with 18 bases between them.

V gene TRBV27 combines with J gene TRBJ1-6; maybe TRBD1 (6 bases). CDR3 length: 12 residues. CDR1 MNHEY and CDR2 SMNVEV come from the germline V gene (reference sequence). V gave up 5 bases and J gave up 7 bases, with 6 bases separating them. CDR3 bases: TGTGCCAGCAGTGACAGGAATTCACCCCTCCACTTT. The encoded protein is CASSDRNSPLHF.

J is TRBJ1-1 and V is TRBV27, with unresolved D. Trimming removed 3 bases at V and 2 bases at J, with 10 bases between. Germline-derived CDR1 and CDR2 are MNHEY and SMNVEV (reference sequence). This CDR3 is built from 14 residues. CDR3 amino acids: CASSLTNVNTEAFF. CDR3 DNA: TGTGCCAGCAGTTTGACAAATGTTAACACTGAAGCTTTCTTT.

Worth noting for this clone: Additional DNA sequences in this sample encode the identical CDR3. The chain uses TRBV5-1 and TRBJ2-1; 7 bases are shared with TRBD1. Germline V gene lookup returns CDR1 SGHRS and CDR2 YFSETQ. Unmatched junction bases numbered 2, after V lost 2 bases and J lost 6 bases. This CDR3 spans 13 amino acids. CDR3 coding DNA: TGCGCCAGCAGCTTTGACAGGGCCAATGAGCAGTTCTTC. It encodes CASSFDRANEQFF.